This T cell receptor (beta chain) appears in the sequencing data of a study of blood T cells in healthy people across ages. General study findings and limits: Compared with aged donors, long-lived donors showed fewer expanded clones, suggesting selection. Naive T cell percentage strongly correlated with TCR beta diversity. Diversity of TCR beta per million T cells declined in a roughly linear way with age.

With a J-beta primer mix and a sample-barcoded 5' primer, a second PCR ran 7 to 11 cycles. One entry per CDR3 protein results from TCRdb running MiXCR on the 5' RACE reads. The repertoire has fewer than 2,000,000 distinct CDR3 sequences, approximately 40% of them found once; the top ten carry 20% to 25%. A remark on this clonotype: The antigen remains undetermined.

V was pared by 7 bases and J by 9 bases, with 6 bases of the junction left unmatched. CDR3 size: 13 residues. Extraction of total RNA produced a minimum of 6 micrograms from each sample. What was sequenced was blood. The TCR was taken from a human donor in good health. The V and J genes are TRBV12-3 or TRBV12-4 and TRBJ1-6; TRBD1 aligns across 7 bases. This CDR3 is CASKNTGVSPLHF. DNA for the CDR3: TGTGCCAGCAAGAATACAGGGGTTTCACCCCTCCACTTT.